The 20 T cell receptor beta chains listed next were all sequenced from one sample in a study of shared clonotypes between healthy human individuals. TCRdb's table, derived via immunoSEQ multiplex PCR, lists solely in-frame clones and lacks some. Counted here are about 2.4 million clones, 85% to 95% occurring once; the ten biggest clones make up under 0.15%. The sequencing input was naive CD4+ T cells sorted from blood. The subset here: CD45RA+ positively selected. These receptors all stem from a man in his late teens or twenties in good health.

This chain links TRBV18 with TRBJ2-7, with TRBD1 identical over 8 bases. CDR3 length: 16 residues. Losses at the gene ends were 3 bases for V and 4 bases for J; bases not matched to a gene: 11. Germline V CDR1 and CDR2: KGHSH, LQKENI. The CDR3 DNA reads as TGTGCCAGCTCACCTCAGGGGGCAGGTACAATGTACGAGCAGTACTTC. Residues: CASSPQGAGTMYEQYF.

The chain carries TRBV6-5 and TRBJ1-5; D is possibly TRBD1 (5 bases). In germline, CDR1 is MNHEY, CDR2 SVGAGI. The CDR3 sequence is 12 residues long. Trimming cost V 4 bases and J 11 bases, with 12 bases left between them. Written as DNA, the CDR3 is TGTGCCAGCAGTTCAGGTCTCAGGGCCCAGCATTTT. Its protein product is CASSSGLRAQHF.

CDR3 coding DNA: TGCGCCAGCAGCACACTATCACAGGGGGCTATATCGAAGGGGGCCAACGTCCTGACTTTC. Translating it yields CASSTLSQGAISKGANVLTF. V usage is TRBV5-1 and J usage is TRBJ2-6; 9 bases align to TRBD1. The trim removed 4 bases at V and 4 bases at J, leaving 18 bases unmatched. CDR1 and CDR2 from the germline V gene are SGHRS and YFSETQ. The CDR3 has 20 residues.

The table lists this clone with a count of one. The genes are TRBV28 and TRBJ2-2; D is ambiguous. Germline V CDR1 and CDR2: MDHEN, SYDVKM. This CDR3 contains 16 residues. Between the trimmed V and J ends, which lost 6 bases and 2 bases, there was a span of 16 bases. CDR3 amino acids: CASRKGKKDNTGELFF. CDR3 DNA: TGTGCCAGCAGGAAGGGAAAAAAGGACAACACCGGGGAGCTGTTTTTT. Complete variable domain (other parts from reference TRBV28 and TRBJ2-2): DVKVTQSSRYLVKRTGEKVFLECVQDMDHENMFWYRQDPGLGLRLIYFSYDVKMKEKGDIPEGYSVSREKKERFSLILESASTNQTSMYLCASRKGKKDNTGELFFGEGSRLTVL.

This chain uses TRBV6-1 with TRBJ2-7; a weak D match, TRBD1 (5 bases). Trimming pared 2 bases from V and 7 bases from J, leaving 12 bases between. The CDR3 covers 13 residues. Germline V gives CDR1 MNHNS, CDR2 SASEGT. The CDR3 sequence is CASSERGNQEQYF. The CDR3 region has the DNA TGTGCCAGCAGTGAAAGGGGAAACCAAGAGCAGTACTTC.

J is TRBJ2-7 and V is TRBV2, with D possibly TRBD1 on 6 matching bases. V lost 4 bases to trimming and J lost 4 bases, with 23 bases between them. Germline values: CDR1 SNHLY, CDR2 FYNNEI. The length of the CDR3 is 17 residues. The CDR3 sequence is CASSGPTGNGLLYEQYF. The CDR3 DNA sequence: TGTGCCAGCAGTGGCCCGACAGGAAATGGCCTACTATACGAGCAGTACTTC.

Points on this clone: The junction and the germline gene differ at one end; a read error may be behind it. The V and J genes are TRBV7-7 and TRBJ2-5; tentative D call: TRBD1 (6 bases). The CDR3 runs 13 residues. CDR1 and CDR2 (germline): SSHAT, FNYEAQ (reference sequence). CDR3 in DNA: TGTGCTAGCAGCCGCGACAGGACAGAGACCCAGTACTTC. Translating gives CASSRDRTETQYF. Together with reference TRBV7-7 and TRBJ2-5, the CDR3 gives the full variable domain: GAGVSQSPRYKVTKRGQDVTLRCDPISSHATLYWYQQALGQGPEFLTYFNYEAQPDKSGLPSDRFSAERPEGSISTLTIQRTEQRDSAMYRCASSRDRTETQYFGPGTRLLVL.

This chain links TRBV19 with TRBJ1-5; a possible D gene is TRBD1 (5 bases). In germline, CDR1 is LNHDA, CDR2 SQIVND (reference sequence). Trimming cost V 0 bases and J 4 bases, with 10 bases left between them. The CDR3 loop spans 15 amino acids. The CDR3, as DNA: TGTGCCAGTAGTATAGATCGACAGCCTAATCAGCCCCAGCATTTT. This gives the protein CASSIDRQPNQPQHF.

J is TRBJ2-1 and V is TRBV19; the match to TRBD2 covers 10 bases. The germline CDR1 and CDR2 sequences are LNHDA and SQIVND (reference sequence). This CDR3 is built from 14 residues. V trimming: 8 bases; J trimming: 6 bases; junction bases outside the gene matches: 7. The CDR3 here is CASRLAGVRNEQFF. For the CDR3, the DNA is TGTGCCAGTCGGCTAGCGGGGGTCCGCAATGAGCAGTTCTTC. Based on the CDR3 plus reference TRBV19 and TRBJ2-1, the full variable domain is DGGITQSPKYLFRKEGQNVTLSCEQNLNHDAMYWYRQDPGQGLRLIYYSQIVNDFQKGDIAEGYSVSREKKESFPLTVTSAQKNPTAFYLCASRLAGVRNEQFFGPGTRLTVL.

V gene TRBV1 combines with J gene TRBJ1-3; the tabulated D call, TRBD1, remains unverified against the DNA. TRBV1 is designated a pseudogene. The CDR3 totals 15 residues. CDR3 protein: CTSSQEAQGPNTIYF. DNA of the CDR3: TGCACCAGCAGCCAAGAAGCCCAGGGGCCAAACACCATATATTTT.

V is TRBV19 and J is TRBJ2-2, with 7 bases identical to TRBD1. The J segment lost 0 bases and the V segment lost 8 bases, leaving 6 bases of the junction unmatched. Germline CDR1 is LNHDA and CDR2 is SQIVND (reference sequence). CDR3 length equals 15 residues. CDR3 loop: CASGTGTANTGELFF. The CDR3 coding sequence is TGTGCCAGTGGGACGGGGACAGCGAACACCGGGGAGCTGTTTTTT.

With regard to this clone: Different DNA sequences within this sample yield the same CDR3. The rearrangement uses TRBV5-1 and TRBJ2-3; D gene uncertain. Deletions cut 0 bases from V and 5 bases from J, with 7 bases between. This CDR3 is 13 amino acids long. The germline V gene has CDR1 SGHRS and CDR2 YFSETQ. CDR3: CASSLGPGDTQYF. Written as DNA, the CDR3 is TGCGCCAGCAGCTTGGGCCCCGGAGATACGCAGTATTTT.

This sequence joins TRBV27 and TRBJ2-5; perhaps D is TRBD1 or TRBD2 (5 bases each). Germline CDR1 reads MNHEY; CDR2 reads SMNVEV (reference sequence). Trimming took 1 base from V and 5 from J, leaving 14 bases between them. This CDR3 has 15 amino acids. The CDR3 DNA is TGTGCCAGCAGTTTATTCGTGAGGGGATGGGAGACCCAGTACTTC. As protein: CASSLFVRGWETQYF.

The chain uses TRBV9 and TRBJ1-1; 7 bases line up with TRBD1. J lost 6 bases, V lost 3 bases, and 11 bases had no gene match. Germline CDR1 reads SGDLS; CDR2 reads YYNGEE. The CDR3 totals 15 residues. The CDR3 protein is CASSAGGSGGAEAFF. CDR3 coding DNA: TGTGCCAGCAGCGCAGGGGGGTCCGGAGGGGCTGAAGCTTTCTTT. Filled out from reference TRBV9 and TRBJ1-1, the complete variable domain reads DSGVTQTPKHLITATGQRVTLRCSPRSGDLSVYWYQQSLDQGLQFLIQYYNGEERAKGNILERFSAQQFPDLHSELNLSSLELGDSALYFCASSAGGSGGAEAFFGQGTRLTVV.

J is TRBJ1-4 and V is TRBV28; TRBD1 might be the D (6 bases). The CDR3 is 15 residues long. The V gene's germline CDR1 is MDHEN and CDR2 SYDVKM. The V gene lost 7 bases and the J gene lost 0 bases, with 12 bases spanning the gap. As DNA, the CDR3 is TGTGCCAGCACCGAACAGGGCGCAACTAATGAAAAACTGTTTTTT. Translating gives CASTEQGATNEKLFF.

This rearrangement joins TRBV15 to TRBJ2-7; D gene unclear. The germline V gene has CDR1 LNHNV and CDR2 YYDKDF (reference sequence). Trimming stripped 3 bases from V and 3 bases from J, with 9 bases between. This CDR3 has 13 amino acids. The CDR3 reads CATSSPGVYEQYF. Written as DNA, the CDR3 is TGTGCCACCAGCAGCCCAGGTGTCTACGAGCAGTACTTC. Full variable domain (remainder filled in from reference TRBV15 and TRBJ2-7): DAMVIQNPRYQVTQFGKPVTLSCSQTLNHNVMYWYQQKSSQAPKLLFHYYDKDFNNEADTPDNFQSRRPNTSFCFLDIRSPGLGDTAMYLCATSSPGVYEQYFGPGTRLTVT.

The chain couples TRBV10-3 to TRBJ2-1, with 7 bases matching TRBD1. Germline V gene sequence: CDR1 ENHRY, CDR2 SYGVKD. The CDR3 is made up of 15 amino acids. V lost 2 bases, J lost 9 bases, and 10 bases stayed unmatched. CDR3 nucleotide sequence: TGTGCCATCAGTGAGCCCGGGACAGCTGGTAGTGAGCAGTTCTTC. This translates into CAISEPGTAGSEQFF.

The chain joins TRBV5-1 to TRBJ2-1; TRBD2 agrees at 8 bases. The CDR3 has 16 residues. Trimming cost V 1 base and J 8 bases; bases outside gene matches: 11. Per germline, CDR1 SGHRS and CDR2 YFSETQ. The CDR3 DNA follows: TGCGCCAGCAGCTTGTTTAGCGGGGTTTTTTCGGATGAGCAGTTCTTC. Protein product: CASSLFSGVFSDEQFF.

The CDR3 region is CASSLLAGDYNEQFF. The CDR3, as DNA: TGTGCCAGCAGCCTCCTAGCGGGGGACTACAATGAGCAGTTCTTC. The chain recombines TRBV6-6 with TRBJ2-1; 10 positions agree with TRBD2. V shed 6 bases, J shed 3 bases, and the junction held 5 bases outside the gene matches. The CDR3 extends over 15 amino acids. The V gene's germline CDR1 is MNHNY and CDR2 SVGAGI (reference sequence).

This clone occurred once. The chain links TRBV30 to TRBJ2-5; maybe TRBD2 (5 bases). Trimming cost V 3 bases and J 5 bases, with 13 bases left between them. The V gene's germline CDR1 is GTSNPN and CDR2 SVGIG (reference sequence). The CDR3 has 13 residues. In DNA, the CDR3 is TGTGCCTGGAGCCGAGCGGCCGGGGAGACCCAGTACTTC. It codes for CAWSRAAGETQYF.